This T cell receptor (beta chain) was found in a study of T cells in Graves' hyperthyroidism and ophthalmopathy. Study observations and caveats: The model anticipated ophthalmopathy a median around six months pre-onset. Most clonotypes expanded in the thyroid (above 0.001) were also present in blood.

CDR1 SEHNR and CDR2 FQNEAQ come from the germline V gene (reference sequence). With 5 bases clipped from V and 3 bases from J, the junction kept 3 bases outside the gene matches. The length of the CDR3 is 14 residues. About this clonotype itself: Its matching antigen is unknown.

From RNA transcripts, TCR beta CDR3 regions were amplified. Carried out on the TCR CDR3, a first-round RT-PCR used the HTBI primer set. TCRdb processed the multiplex PCR reads anew with MiXCR; each CDR3 protein has one entry. The repertoire holds approximately 710,000 distinct CDR3 sequences, about 18% seen once, with 15% to 19% in the top ten. This TCR derives from a man aged 50 to 60 with Graves' hyperthyroidism. V and J are TRBV7-9 and TRBJ2-5; TRBD2 matches at 10 bases. Sequencing input: blood. CDR3 amino acids: CASSRLAGEETQYF. Here the CDR3 DNA reads TGTGCCAGCAGCCGGCTAGCGGGAGAAGAGACCCAGTACTTC.